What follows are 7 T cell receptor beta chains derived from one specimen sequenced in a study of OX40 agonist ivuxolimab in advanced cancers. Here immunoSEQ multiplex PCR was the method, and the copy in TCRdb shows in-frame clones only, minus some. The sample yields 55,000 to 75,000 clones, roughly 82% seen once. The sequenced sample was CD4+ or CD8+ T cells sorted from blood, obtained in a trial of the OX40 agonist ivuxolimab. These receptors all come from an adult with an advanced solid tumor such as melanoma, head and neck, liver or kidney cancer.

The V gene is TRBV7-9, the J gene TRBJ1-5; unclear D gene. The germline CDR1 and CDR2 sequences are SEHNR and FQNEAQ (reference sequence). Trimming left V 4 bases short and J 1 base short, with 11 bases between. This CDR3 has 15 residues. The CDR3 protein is CASSSGSASNQPQHF. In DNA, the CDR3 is TGTGCCAGCAGCTCGGGATCAGCGAGCAATCAGCCCCAGCATTTT. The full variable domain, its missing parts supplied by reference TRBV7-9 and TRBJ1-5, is DTGVSQNPRHKITKRGQNVTFRCDPISEHNRLYWYRQTLGQGPEFLTYFQNEAQLEKSRLLSDRFSAERPKGSFSTLEIQRTEQGDSAMYLCASSSGSASNQPQHFGDGTRLSIL.

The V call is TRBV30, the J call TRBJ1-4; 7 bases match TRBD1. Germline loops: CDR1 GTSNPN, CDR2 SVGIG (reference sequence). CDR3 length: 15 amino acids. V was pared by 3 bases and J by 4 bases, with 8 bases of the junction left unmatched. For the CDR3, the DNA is TGTGCCTGGAGCGCAACAGGGGCGATTAATGAAAAACTGTTTTTT. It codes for CAWSATGAINEKLFF. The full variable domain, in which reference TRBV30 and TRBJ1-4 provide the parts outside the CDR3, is SQTIHQWPATLVQPVGSPLSLECTVEGTSNPNLYWYRQAAGRGLQLLFYSVGIGQISSEVPQNLSASRPQDRQFILSSKKLLLSDSGFYLCAWSATGAINEKLFFGSGTQLSVL.

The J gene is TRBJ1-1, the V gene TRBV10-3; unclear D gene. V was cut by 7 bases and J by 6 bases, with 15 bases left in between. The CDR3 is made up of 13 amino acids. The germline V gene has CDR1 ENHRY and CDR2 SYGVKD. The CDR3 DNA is TGTGCCATCACCAACAGCCCCCCCTCTGAAGCTTTCTTT. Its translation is CAITNSPPSEAFF.

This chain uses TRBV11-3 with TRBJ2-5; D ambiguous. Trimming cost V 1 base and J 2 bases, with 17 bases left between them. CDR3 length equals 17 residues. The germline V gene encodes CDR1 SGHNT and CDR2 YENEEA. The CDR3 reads CASSLVLAVASQETQYF. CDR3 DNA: TGTGCCAGCAGCTTAGTACTCGCGGTAGCATCGCAAGAGACCCAGTACTTC.

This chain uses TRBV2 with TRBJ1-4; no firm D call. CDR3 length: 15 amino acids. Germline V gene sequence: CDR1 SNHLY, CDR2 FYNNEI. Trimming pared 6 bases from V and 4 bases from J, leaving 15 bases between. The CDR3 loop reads CASSLGFSRNEKLFF. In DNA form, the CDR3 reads TGTGCCAGCAGCCTCGGTTTTAGCCGTAATGAAAAACTGTTTTTT. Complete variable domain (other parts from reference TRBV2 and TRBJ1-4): EPEVTQTPSHQVTQMGQEVILRCVPISNHLYFYWYRQILGQKVEFLVSFYNNEISEKSEIFDDQFSVERPDGSNFTLKIRSTKLEDSAMYFCASSLGFSRNEKLFFGSGTQLSVL.

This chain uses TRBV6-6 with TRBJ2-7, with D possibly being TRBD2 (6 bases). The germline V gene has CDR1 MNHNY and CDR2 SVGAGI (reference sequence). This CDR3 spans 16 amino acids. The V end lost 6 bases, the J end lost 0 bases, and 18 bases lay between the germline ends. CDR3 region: CASRPRTGETSYEQYF. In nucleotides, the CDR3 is TGTGCCAGCAGACCACGTACGGGGGAGACCTCCTACGAGCAGTACTTC.

As DNA, the CDR3 is TGCGCCAGCAGCCAAAATGCGGGGGGCCCCGAGACCCAGTACTTC. Protein: CASSQNAGGPETQYF. The chain recombines TRBV4-3 with TRBJ2-5, with TRBD2 matching 8 bases. This CDR3 is 15 amino acids long. In germline, CDR1 is LGHNA, CDR2 YSLEER. J lost 5 bases, V lost 2 bases, and 7 bases had no gene match.